This entry features one TCR beta chain sequence. Its specificity is unknown. Patients were excluded for uncontrolled infection, other autoimmune disease, pregnancy or lactation. Diagnoses rested on clinical symptoms, serum thyroxine and TRAb, thyroid ultrasound and orbital computed tomography. TCR beta CDR3 regions were amplified from RNA. A set of HTBI primers served as the primers for a first-round RT-PCR of the TCR CDR3. TCRdb analysed the multiplex PCR reads with MiXCR anew, one entry per CDR3 protein. The repertoire holds hundreds of thousands of distinct CDR3 sequences, around 17% seen once, with less than 35% in the top ten. This sample is drawn from a study of T cells in Graves' hyperthyroidism and ophthalmopathy. Overall study results and limits: Using 13 V-J features, a model discriminated ophthalmopathy from stable hyperthyroidism.

This CDR3 region has 17 residues. J lost 0 bases, V lost 6 bases, and 10 bases had no gene match. CDR1 is DFQATT, CDR2 SNEGSKA, per germline (reference sequence). Sequencing was performed on blood. This TCR was recovered from a woman in her late teens or twenties with Graves' ophthalmopathy. The gene calls are TRBV20-1 and TRBJ2-7; 14 bases map to TRBD2. The CDR3 is CSATGTSGSWGSYEQYF. CDR3 bases: TGCAGTGCCACCGGGACTAGCGGGAGCTGGGGCTCCTACGAGCAGTACTTC.